This is a list of T cell receptor beta chains from one sample in a study of read filtering for tumor transcriptome and immune sequencing. Each CDR3 protein is one row after TCRdb ran MiXCR on the reads. The sample gives 60,000 or so distinct CDR3 sequences, roughly 19% of which show up once; roughly 11% is in the top ten. Sequenced sample: a population of CD138-negative cells sorted from bone marrow. The origin of the receptors is a donor at least 40 years old with multiple myeloma. The CDR3 runs from the conserved cysteine through the conserved F or W. D genes are given only for firm matches. Size values are once, few and many counts, or a class for expanded clones, and some rows have none.

clone size	V gene	D gene	J gene	CDR3 DNA	CDR3 protein
many	TRBV19	TRBD2	TRBJ2-2	TGTGCCAGTAGTGTCCTAGCGGGAGTCACCGGGGAGCTGTTTTTT	CASSVLAGVTGELFF
many	TRBV6-1	NA	TRBJ1-1	TGTGCCAGCACCGGAGCTCGGGTGAACACTGAAGCTTTCTTT	CASTGARVNTEAFF
many	TRBV6-2/TRBV6-3	NA	TRBJ2-5	TGTGCCAGCAGTTACTCGTGGCGGAACCAAGAGACCCAGTACTTC	CASSYSWRNQETQYF
many	TRBV5-4	TRBD1	TRBJ1-2	TGTGCCAGCAGCACGGACAGGGCTAACTATGGCTACACCTTC	CASSTDRANYGYTF
NA	TRBV7-9	NA	TRBJ2-2	TGTGCCAGCAGCGCCCGGCCCCCGGGACTCGTGGCCGGGGAGCTGTTTTTT	CASSARPPGLVAGELFF
few	TRBV11-1	TRBD2	TRBJ2-7	TGTGCCAGCAGCGCAGGACTAGCGGGGATAACCCACGAGCAGTACTTC	CASSAGLAGITHEQYF
many	TRBV12-3/TRBV12-4	NA	TRBJ2-5	TGTGCCAGCAGTTTTCGGAGGGGGCAAGAGACCCAGTACTTC	CASSFRRGQETQYF
many	TRBV9	NA	TRBJ2-3	TGTGCCAGCAGCGTAGTGGGGGGATTCACAGATACGCAGTATTTT	CASSVVGGFTDTQYF
NA	TRBV15	NA	TRBJ1-1	TGTGCCGCCCGCCGGGACCCTTACACTGAAGCTTTCTTT	CAARRDPYTEAFF
NA	TRBV5-4	TRBD1	TRBJ2-3	TGTGCCAGCAGCTTGGATCCAGGGGGCGGAGATACGCAGTATTTT	CASSLDPGGGDTQYF
NA	TRBV9	NA	TRBJ1-1	TGTGTCAGCAGCGTAGGGACGATGAACACTCAAGCTTTCTTT	CVSSVGTMNTQAFF
many	TRBV10-2	NA	TRBJ2-7	TGCGCCACCTCTGGAAATCAAGGCGAGCAGTACTTC	CATSGNQGEQYF
many	TRBV7-2	TRBD1	TRBJ1-4	TGTGCCAGCAGCTTAAGTCCCGGGACAGGGCTGGGTGAAAAACTGTTTTTT	CASSLSPGTGLGEKLFF
few	TRBV5-1	TRBD2	TRBJ2-5	TGCGCCAGCAGCTTGACTAGCGGATGGGAGACCCAGTACTTC	CASSLTSGWETQYF
many	TRBV2	TRBD2	TRBJ2-1	TGTGCCAGCAGTGAAATGGCTAGCGGGAGCGGTGAGCAGTTCTTC	CASSEMASGSGEQFF
NA	TRBV11-2	TRBD2	TRBJ2-1	TGTGCCAGCAGTTTAACTATCGGGAGGGACAATGGGCAGTTCTTC	CASSLTIGRDNGQFF
NA	TRBV2	NA	TRBJ2-3	TGTGCCAGCGGCCCCAGCACAGATACGCAGTATTTT	CASGPSTDTQYF
NA	TRBV24-1	NA	TRBJ2-1	TGTGCCACCAGTGACCCCTATTCCGATGAGCAGTTC	CATSDPYSDEQF
many	TRBV20-1	NA	TRBJ1-6	TGCAGTGCTAGTGAAGGGAACCCGCTTCTTAATTCACCCCTCCACTTT	CSASEGNPLLNSPLHF
many	TRBV18	NA	TRBJ2-7	TGTGCCAGCTCACCACCGGACGGGAGCTCCTACGAGCAGTACTTC	CASSPPDGSSYEQYF
many	TRBV3-1	NA	TRBJ2-1	TGTGCCAGCAGCCAAGACCCCCTTCGGGGAAATGAGCAGTTCTTC	CASSQDPLRGNEQFF
NA	TRBV5-1	NA	TRBJ1-3	TGCGCCAGCAACTCCGAGCAGGGATCGGGAAACACCATATATTTT	CASNSEQGSGNTIYF
many	TRBV19	NA	TRBJ2-1	TGTGCCAGTAGTGGAGGACTAGCAGGGGGTGAGCAGTTCTTC	CASSGGLAGGEQFF
many	TRBV9	NA	TRBJ1-6	TGTGCCAGCAGCGTAGACAGGGCGCCCAATTCACCCCTCCACTTT	CASSVDRAPNSPLHF
many	TRBV20-1	NA	TRBJ2-5	TGCAGTGCTATCTCCGGGGGCGGAGGCGAGACCCAGTACTTC	CSAISGGGGETQYF
many	TRBV3-1	NA	TRBJ2-5	TGTGCCAGCAGTCGACAAGAGACCCAGTACTTC	CASSRQETQYF
many	TRBV7-2	TRBD2	TRBJ2-1	TGTGCCAGCAGCTTAGTACCCGGCCTCCTAGCGGGGGGGCCCTACAATGAGCAGTTCTTC	CASSLVPGLLAGGPYNEQFF
NA	TRBV20-1	TRBD1	TRBJ2-6	TGCAGTGCCAGTTCCGGGACAGGGGGGTTCTCTGGGGCCTACGTCCTGACTTTT	CSASSGTGGFSGAYVLTF
NA	TRBV7-2	NA	TRBJ1-5	TGTGCCAGCAGCTTAGCGGCGGGTAGCAATCAGCCCCAGCATTTT	CASSLAAGSNQPQHF
many	TRBV20-1	TRBD1	TRBJ1-5	TGCAGTGCTAGTCGATGGGACAGGGTGGATCAGCCCCAGCATTTT	CSASRWDRVDQPQHF
few	TRBV3-1	TRBD2	TRBJ2-1	TGTGCCAGCAGCCAAGCCCCAGCGGGAGCAGGGAATGAGCAGTTCTTC	CASSQAPAGAGNEQFF
few	TRBV12-3/TRBV12-4	NA	TRBJ1-6	TGTGCCAGCAGTTTAGACGGGACCCCGAATTCACCCCTCCACTTT	CASSLDGTPNSPLHF
NA	TRBV7-9	TRBD2	TRBJ2-5	TGTGCCAGCAGTTCAAGCGGGACTAGCGTTCGAGAGACCCAGTACTTC	CASSSSGTSVRETQYF
many	TRBV11-2	NA	TRBJ2-5	TGTGCCAGCAGCTTAATAAGAGGGGGAGAGACCCAGTACTTC	CASSLIRGGETQYF
many	TRBV12-3/TRBV12-4	NA	TRBJ2-7	TGTGCCAGCAGTTTCGGGTTGGGGCAGGCCGTCTACGAGCAGTACTTC	CASSFGLGQAVYEQYF
many	TRBV7-2	NA	TRBJ2-2	TGTGCCAGCAGCTTAGCGGGTGCACTAGCTACCAGGGAGCTGTTTTTT	CASSLAGALATRELFF
few	TRBV7-2	NA	TRBJ2-7	TGTGCCAGCACTGTAGCGGCCTCCTACGAGCAGTACTTC	CASTVAASYEQYF
many	TRBV5-1	NA	TRBJ2-5	TGCGCCAGCAGCTTGGGTGCTTTTACCGCTAGGACAGAGACCCAGTACTTC	CASSLGAFTARTETQYF
many	TRBV2	NA	TRBJ1-4	TGTGCCAGCACCAGACAGGAGGGCGAAAAACTGTTTTTT	CASTRQEGEKLFF
many	TRBV10-3	TRBD1	TRBJ1-1	TGTGCCATCAGTGAGAGAACAGGGGCTGGTCGAACTGAAGCTTTCTTT	CAISERTGAGRTEAFF
many	TRBV2	TRBD1	TRBJ2-3	TGTGCCAGCAGTCGGGACAGGGGAGGCGGCACAGATACGCAGTATTTT	CASSRDRGGGTDTQYF
many	TRBV5-1	NA	TRBJ2-2	TGCGCCAGCAGCTTGAGGGAACAGAACACCGGGGAGCTGTTTTTT	CASSLREQNTGELFF
many	TRBV7-2	TRBD1	TRBJ2-3	TGTGCCAGCAGCTTAGTCGGGACAGGGAGCACAGATACGCAGTATTTT	CASSLVGTGSTDTQYF
many	TRBV4-2	TRBD2	TRBJ2-7	TGTGCCAGCAGCCAAGATGGAGCGGGAGGGCCGTACGAGCAGTACTTC	CASSQDGAGGPYEQYF
few	TRBV20-1	TRBD2	TRBJ2-3	TGCAGTGCTAGAGGGGGACTAGCGGGGGGCCCAGAGAGCACAGATACGCAGTATTTT	CSARGGLAGGPESTDTQYF
NA	TRBV6-5	TRBD1	TRBJ2-7	TGTGCCAGCCAACCGAGGGGGCTAGGCGAGCAGTACTTC	CASQPRGLGEQYF